The clone carrying this T cell receptor (beta chain) was seen repeatedly, ten times or more. Its specificity is not known. Samples came from axillary lymph nodes draining the breast cancer. Germline loops: CDR1 MNHNS, CDR2 SASEGT. The CDR3 has 12 residues. Between the trimmed V and J ends, which lost 7 bases and 9 bases, there was a span of 10 bases. TCRdb ran MiXCR on the multiplex PCR reads and lists one entry per CDR3 protein. The sample lists roughly 120,000 distinct CDR3 sequences, just under 20% occurring once. This specimen belongs to a study of breast tumors, draining lymph nodes, adjacent tissues. General study points: Tumors had less TCR diversity than lymph nodes, more than nontumor tissue. Luminal-like breast cancer showed significantly greater tumor-nontumor repertoire similarity than basal-like breast cancer did. The lymph node origin of tumor T cells was framed as consistent with a hypothesis, not demonstrated. Findings are consistent with lymph node origin and intratumoral expansion of most tumor T cells.

The sequenced sample consisted of axillary lymph node tissue. This TCR came from a female donor with breast cancer. Some clones in this sample may be carry-over from other donors' samples. The V and J genes are TRBV6-1 and TRBJ1-6; D perhaps matches TRBD1 (5 bases). The CDR3 DNA reads as TGTGCCAGCACGGGGGGAGGTTCACCCCTCCACTTT. This sequence encodes CASTGGGSPLHF.